This T cell receptor (beta chain) was identified during a study of pediatric ulcerative colitis. Study-wide results and limits: Ulcerative colitis patients shared more blood-rectal clones than controls. Clonal expansions reduced rectal repertoire diversity in acute severe colitis. No controls had the two rectal clonotypes shared by ulcerative colitis patients.

Assay: immunoSEQ multiplex PCR; the TCRdb copy retains only in-frame clones and omits some. Among 20,000 to 30,000 clones listed, approximately 71% were seen once. The rectum was sampled with one to two pinch biopsies at colonoscopy. Ulcerative colitis patients received no immunosuppressive medication before the diagnostic colonoscopy. The CDR3 runs 15 residues. J was trimmed by 8 bases and V by 3 bases; bases with no gene match: 5. CDR1 is LNHDA and CDR2 is SQIVND in the germline V gene (reference sequence). Comment on this clone: Its antigen is still unknown.

Sequenced sample: gut tissue. This TCR was recovered from a boy aged 5-17 years with severe ulcerative colitis. This chain joins TRBV19 and TRBJ2-1; TRBD1 matches 12 bases. CDR3 region: CASSIWDRGHDEQFF. The CDR3 DNA follows: TGTGCCAGTAGTATTTGGGACAGGGGGCACGATGAGCAGTTCTTC.